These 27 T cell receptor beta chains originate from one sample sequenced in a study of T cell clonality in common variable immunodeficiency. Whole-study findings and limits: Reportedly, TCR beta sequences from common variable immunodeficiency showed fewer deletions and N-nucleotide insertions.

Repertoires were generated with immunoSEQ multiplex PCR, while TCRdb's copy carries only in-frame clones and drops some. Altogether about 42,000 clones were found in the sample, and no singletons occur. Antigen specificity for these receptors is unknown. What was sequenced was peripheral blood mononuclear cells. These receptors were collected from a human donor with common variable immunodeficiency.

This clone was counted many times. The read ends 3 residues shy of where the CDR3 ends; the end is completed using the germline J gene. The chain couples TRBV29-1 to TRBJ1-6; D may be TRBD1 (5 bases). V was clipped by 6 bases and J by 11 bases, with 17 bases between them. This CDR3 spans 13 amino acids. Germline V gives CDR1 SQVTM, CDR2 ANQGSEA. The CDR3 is CSVQETSGTPLHF. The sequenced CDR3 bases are TGCAGCGTACAGGAGACCTCGGGAACACCC.

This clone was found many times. CDR3 DNA, as far as it was read: TGTGCCAGTAGTGCCCGGACAGGGAACACCGGGGAG. Amino acids: CASSARTGNTGE. The full CDR3 is CASSARTGNTGELFF. The V gene is TRBV19, the J gene TRBJ2-2; 7 positions match TRBD1. The read comes to an end 3 residues before the CDR3 does, leaving the germline J gene to fill in the end. The CDR3 loop spans 15 amino acids. V trimming: 5 bases; J trimming: 1 base; junction bases outside the gene matches: 4. Looked up from germline, CDR1 is LNHDA and CDR2 is SQIVND (reference sequence).

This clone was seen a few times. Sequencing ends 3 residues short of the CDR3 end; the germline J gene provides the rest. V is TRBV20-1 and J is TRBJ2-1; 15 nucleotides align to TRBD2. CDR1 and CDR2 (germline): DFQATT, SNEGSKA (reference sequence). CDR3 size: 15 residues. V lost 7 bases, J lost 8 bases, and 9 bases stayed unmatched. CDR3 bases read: TGCAGTGTCCCGGGGACTAGCGGGAGGCTGGATGAG. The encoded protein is CSVPGTSGRLDE. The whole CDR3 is CSVPGTSGRLDEQFF.

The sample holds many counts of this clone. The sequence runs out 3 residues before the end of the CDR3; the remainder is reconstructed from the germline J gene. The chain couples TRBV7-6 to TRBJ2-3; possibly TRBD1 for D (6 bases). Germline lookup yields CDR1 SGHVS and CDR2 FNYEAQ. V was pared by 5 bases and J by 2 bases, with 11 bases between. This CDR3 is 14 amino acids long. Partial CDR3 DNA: TGTGCCAGCAGCCCGGGACACTCCACAGATACG. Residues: CASSPGHSTDT. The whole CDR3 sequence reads CASSPGHSTDTQYF. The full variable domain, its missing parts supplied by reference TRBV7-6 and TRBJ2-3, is GAGVSQSPRYKVTKRGQDVALRCDPISGHVSLYWYRQALGQGPEFLTYFNYEAQQDKSGLPNDRFSAERPEGSISTLTIQRTEQRDSAMYRCASSPGHSTDTQYFGPGTRLTVL.

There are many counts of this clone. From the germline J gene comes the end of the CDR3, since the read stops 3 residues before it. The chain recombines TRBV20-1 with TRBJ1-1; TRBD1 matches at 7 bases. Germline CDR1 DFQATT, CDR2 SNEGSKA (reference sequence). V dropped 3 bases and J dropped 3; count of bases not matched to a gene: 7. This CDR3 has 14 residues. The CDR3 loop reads CSASYQGGHTEAFF. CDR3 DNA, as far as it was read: TGCAGTGCTAGTTACCAGGGGGGACACACTGAA.

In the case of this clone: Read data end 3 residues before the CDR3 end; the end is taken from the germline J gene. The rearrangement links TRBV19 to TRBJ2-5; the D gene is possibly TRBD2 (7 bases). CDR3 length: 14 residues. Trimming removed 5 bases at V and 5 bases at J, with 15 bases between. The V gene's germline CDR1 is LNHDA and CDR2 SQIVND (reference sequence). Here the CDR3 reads CASSSGGTLETQYF. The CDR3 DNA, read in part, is TGTGCCAGTAGTTCGGGGGGCACCCTTGAGACC.

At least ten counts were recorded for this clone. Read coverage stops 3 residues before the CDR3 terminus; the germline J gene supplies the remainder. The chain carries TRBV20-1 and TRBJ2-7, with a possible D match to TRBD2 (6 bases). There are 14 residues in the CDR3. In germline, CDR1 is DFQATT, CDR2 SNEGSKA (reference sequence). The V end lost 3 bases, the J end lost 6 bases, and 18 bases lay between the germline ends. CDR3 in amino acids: CSASEVGAGPEQYF. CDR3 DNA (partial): TGCAGTGCTAGTGAAGTGGGCGCGGGGCCCGAG.

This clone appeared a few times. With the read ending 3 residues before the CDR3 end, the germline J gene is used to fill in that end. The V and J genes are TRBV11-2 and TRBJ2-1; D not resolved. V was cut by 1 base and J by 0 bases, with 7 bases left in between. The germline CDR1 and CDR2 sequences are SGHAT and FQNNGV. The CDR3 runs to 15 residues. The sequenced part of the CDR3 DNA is TGTGCCAGCAGCTTAGGTCAGAGCTCCTACAATGAG. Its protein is CASSLGQSSYNE. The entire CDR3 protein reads CASSLGQSSYNEQFF.

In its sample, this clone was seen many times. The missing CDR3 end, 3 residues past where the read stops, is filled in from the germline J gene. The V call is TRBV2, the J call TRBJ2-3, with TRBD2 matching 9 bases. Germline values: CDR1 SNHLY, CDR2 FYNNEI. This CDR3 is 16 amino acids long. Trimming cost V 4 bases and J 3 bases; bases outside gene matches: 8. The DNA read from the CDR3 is TGTGCCAGCAGTGTAGGGCGGGAGGGCCCGACAGATACG. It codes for CASSVGREGPTDT. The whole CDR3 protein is CASSVGREGPTDTQYF. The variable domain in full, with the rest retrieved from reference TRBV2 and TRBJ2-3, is EPEVTQTPSHQVTQMGQEVILRCVPISNHLYFYWYRQILGQKVEFLVSFYNNEISEKSEIFDDQFSVERPDGSNFTLKIRSTKLEDSAMYFCASSVGREGPTDTQYFGPGTRLTVL.

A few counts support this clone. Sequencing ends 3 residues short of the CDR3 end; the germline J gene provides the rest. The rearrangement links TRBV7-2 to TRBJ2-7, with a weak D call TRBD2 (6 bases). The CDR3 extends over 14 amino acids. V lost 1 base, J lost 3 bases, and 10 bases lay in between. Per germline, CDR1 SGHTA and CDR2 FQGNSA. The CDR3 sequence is CASSLGSGVYEQYF. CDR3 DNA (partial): TGTGCCAGCAGCTTAGGTTCGGGGGTCTACGAG.

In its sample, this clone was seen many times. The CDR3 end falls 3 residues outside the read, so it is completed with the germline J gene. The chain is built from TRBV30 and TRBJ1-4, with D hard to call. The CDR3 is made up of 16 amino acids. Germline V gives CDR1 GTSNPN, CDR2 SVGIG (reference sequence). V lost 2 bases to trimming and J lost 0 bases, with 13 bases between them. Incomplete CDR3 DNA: TGTGCCTGGAGTAAGCCACGGAGCGCAACTAATGAAAAA. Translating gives CAWSKPRSATNEK. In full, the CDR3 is CAWSKPRSATNEKLFF.

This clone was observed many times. The CDR3 DNA, read in part, is TGTGCCAGCTCACCCCCCGGGACAGGGGTTGGGGGCAATCAGCCC. This gives the protein CASSPPGTGVGGNQP. The full CDR3 reads CASSPPGTGVGGNQPQHF. The chain has TRBV18 and TRBJ1-5, with TRBD1 identical over 10 bases. The CDR3 is cut off 3 residues early in the read; its end comes from the germline J gene. This CDR3 region has 18 residues. Per the germline V gene, CDR1 is KGHSH and CDR2 is LQKENI. V trimming: 3 bases; J trimming: 2 bases; junction bases outside the gene matches: 10.

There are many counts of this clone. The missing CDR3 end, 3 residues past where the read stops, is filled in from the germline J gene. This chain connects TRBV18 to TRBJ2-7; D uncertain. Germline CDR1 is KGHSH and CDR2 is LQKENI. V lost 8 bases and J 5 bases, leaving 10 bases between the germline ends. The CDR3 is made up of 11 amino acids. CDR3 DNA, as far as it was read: TGTGCCAGCGCGTCCGATGACGAG. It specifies CASASDDE. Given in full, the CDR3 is CASASDDEQYF.

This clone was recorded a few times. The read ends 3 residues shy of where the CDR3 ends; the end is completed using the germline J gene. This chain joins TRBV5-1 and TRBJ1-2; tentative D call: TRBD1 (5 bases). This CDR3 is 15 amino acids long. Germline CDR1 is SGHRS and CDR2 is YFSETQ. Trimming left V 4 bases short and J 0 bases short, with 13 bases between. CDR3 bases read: TGCGCCAGCAGCGAGGGACTTACAGCTAACTATGGC. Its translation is CASSEGLTANYG. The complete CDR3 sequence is CASSEGLTANYGYTF.

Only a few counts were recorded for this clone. Incomplete CDR3 DNA: TGTGCCTGGAGTGCCCTAGACAGGGGGACCTACAATGAG. Amino acids: CAWSALDRGTYNE. In full, the CDR3 reads CAWSALDRGTYNEQFF. V and J are TRBV30 and TRBJ2-1; 9 bases match TRBD1. The read falls 3 residues short of the CDR3 end, and the missing part is taken from the germline J gene. Germline CDR1 and CDR2: GTSNPN and SVGIG (reference sequence). Unmatched junction bases numbered 6, after V lost 1 base and J lost 2 bases. The length of the CDR3 is 16 residues.

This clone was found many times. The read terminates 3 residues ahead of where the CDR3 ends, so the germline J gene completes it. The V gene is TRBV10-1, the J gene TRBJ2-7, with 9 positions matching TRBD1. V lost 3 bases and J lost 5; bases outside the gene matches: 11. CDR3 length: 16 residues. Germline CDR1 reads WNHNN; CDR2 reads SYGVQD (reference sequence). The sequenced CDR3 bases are TGCGCCAGCAGTGACTCTACCGGGACAGGGCTCCACGAG. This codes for CASSDSTGTGLHE. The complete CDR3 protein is CASSDSTGTGLHEQYF.

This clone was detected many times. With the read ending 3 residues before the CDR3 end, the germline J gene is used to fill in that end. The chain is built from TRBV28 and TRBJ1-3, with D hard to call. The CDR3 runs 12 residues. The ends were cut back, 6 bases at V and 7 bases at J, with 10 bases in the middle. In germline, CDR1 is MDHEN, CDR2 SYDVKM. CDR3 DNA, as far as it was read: TGTGCCAGCAGCTCCCTCCGGAACACC. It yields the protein CASSSLRNT. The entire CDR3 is CASSSLRNTIYF.

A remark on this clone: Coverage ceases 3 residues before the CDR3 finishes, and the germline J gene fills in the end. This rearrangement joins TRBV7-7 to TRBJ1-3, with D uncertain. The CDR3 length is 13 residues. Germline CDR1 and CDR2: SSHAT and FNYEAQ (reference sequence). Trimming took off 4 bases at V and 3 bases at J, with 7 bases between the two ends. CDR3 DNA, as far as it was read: TGTGCCAGCAGCTCCCAATTTGGAAACACC. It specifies CASSSQFGNT. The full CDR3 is CASSSQFGNTIYF.

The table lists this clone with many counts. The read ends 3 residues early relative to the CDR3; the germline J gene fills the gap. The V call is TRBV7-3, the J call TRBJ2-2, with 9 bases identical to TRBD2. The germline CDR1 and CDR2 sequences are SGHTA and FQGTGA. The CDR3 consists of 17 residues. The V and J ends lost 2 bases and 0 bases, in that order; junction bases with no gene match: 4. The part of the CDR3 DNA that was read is TGTGCCAGCAGCTTAGCGGGAGGGCCTACGAACACCGGGGAG. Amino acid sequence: CASSLAGGPTNTGE. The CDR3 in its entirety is CASSLAGGPTNTGELFF.

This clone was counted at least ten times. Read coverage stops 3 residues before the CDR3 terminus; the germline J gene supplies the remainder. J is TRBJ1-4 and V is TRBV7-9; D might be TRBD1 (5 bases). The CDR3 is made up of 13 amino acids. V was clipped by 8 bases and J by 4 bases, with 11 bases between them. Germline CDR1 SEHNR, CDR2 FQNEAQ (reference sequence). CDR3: CASGGAYNEKLFF. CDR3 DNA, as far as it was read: TGTGCCAGCGGCGGGGCGTATAATGAAAAA.

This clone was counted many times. CDR3 DNA, as far as it was read: TGTGCCAGCAGCTCGGGACTAAACCAAGAGACC. It encodes CASSSGLNQET. Given in full, the CDR3 is CASSSGLNQETQYF. This rearrangement joins TRBV5-6 to TRBJ2-5; 7 positions match TRBD2. The read terminates 3 residues ahead of where the CDR3 ends, so the germline J gene completes it. With V trimmed by 3 bases and J by 0 bases, 2 bases remained unmatched. This CDR3 contains 14 residues. CDR1 and CDR2 from the germline V gene are SGHDT and YYEEEE.

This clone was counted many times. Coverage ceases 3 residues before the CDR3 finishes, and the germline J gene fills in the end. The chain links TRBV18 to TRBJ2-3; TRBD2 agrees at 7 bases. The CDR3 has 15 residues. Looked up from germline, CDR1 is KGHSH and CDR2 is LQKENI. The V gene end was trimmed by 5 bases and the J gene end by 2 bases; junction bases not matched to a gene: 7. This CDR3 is CASSTRGLDTDTQYF. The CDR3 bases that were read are TGTGCCAGCTCAACACGTGGACTAGACACAGATACG.

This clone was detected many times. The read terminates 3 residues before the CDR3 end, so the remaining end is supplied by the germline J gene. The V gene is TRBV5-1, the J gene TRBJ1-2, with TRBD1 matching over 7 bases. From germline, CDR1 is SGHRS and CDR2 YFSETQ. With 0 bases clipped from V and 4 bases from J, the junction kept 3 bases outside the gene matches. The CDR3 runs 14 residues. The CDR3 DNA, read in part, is TGCGCCAGCAGCTTGGTGGGGGACAGCTATGGC. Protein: CASSLVGDSYG. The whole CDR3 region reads CASSLVGDSYGYTF.

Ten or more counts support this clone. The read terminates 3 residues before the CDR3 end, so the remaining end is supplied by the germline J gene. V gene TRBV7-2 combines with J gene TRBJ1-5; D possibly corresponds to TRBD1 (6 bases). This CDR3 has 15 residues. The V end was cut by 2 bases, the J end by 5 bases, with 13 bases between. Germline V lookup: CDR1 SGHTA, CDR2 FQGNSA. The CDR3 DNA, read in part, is TGTGCCAGCAGCTTAAGGGCAGGGGCGGATCAGCCC. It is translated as CASSLRAGADQP. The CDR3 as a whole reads CASSLRAGADQPQHF.

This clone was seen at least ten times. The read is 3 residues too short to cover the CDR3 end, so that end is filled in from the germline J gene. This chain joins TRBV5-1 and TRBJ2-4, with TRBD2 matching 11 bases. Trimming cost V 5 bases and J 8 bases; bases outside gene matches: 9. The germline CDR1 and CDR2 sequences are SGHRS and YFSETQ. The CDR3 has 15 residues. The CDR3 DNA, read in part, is TGCGCCAGCAGTCTCGGACTAGCGGGTAGTGACATT. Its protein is CASSLGLAGSDI. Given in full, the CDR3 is CASSLGLAGSDIQYF.

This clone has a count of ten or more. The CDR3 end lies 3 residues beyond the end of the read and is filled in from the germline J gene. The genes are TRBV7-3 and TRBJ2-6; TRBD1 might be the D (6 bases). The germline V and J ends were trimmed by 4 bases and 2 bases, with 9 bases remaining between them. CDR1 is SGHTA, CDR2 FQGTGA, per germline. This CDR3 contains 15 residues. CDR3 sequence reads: CASSYYRAGANVLTF. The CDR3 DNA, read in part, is TGTGCCAGCAGCTATTACAGGGCTGGGGCCAACGTC.

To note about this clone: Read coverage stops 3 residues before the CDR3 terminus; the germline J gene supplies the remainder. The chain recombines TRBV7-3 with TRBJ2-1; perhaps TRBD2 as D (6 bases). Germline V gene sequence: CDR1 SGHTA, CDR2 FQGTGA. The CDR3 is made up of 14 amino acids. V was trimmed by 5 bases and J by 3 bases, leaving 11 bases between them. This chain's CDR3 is CASSRGLNYNEQFF. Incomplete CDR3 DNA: TGTGCCAGCAGCCGCGGACTAAACTACAATGAG.